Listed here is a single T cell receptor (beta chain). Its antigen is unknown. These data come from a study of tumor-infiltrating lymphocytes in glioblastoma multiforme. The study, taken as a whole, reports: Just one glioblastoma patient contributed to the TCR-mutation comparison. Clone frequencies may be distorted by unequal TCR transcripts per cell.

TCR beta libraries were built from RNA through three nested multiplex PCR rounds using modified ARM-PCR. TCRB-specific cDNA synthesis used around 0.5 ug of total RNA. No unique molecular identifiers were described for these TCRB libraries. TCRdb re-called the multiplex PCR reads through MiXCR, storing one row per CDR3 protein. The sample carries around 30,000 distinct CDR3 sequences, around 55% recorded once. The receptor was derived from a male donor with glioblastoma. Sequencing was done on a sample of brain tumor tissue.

In nucleotides, the CDR3 is TGTGCCAGCAGCCAAGATAAGATCGGGATAGGGGGATCGGGGGGGCGAGAGACCCAGTACTTC. Its protein product is CASSQDKIGIGGSGGRETQYF. The chain recombines TRBV4-2 with TRBJ2-5; 8 bases line up with TRBD2. The germline gives CDR1 LGHNA, CDR2 YNFKEQ. The CDR3 contains 21 residues. J lost 4 bases, V lost 0 bases, and 22 bases had no gene match.